This T cell receptor beta chain was recovered during a study of preoperative IRX-2 immunotherapy in early breast cancer. Trimming took off 7 bases at V and 2 bases at J, with 18 bases between the two ends. The CDR3 length is 15 residues. Produced via immunoSEQ multiplex PCR; TCRdb's table is partial and in-frame only. The sample comprises about 32,000 clones, roughly four fifths of which are singletons, and around 2.7% rests with the top ten. Treatment indicated: preoperative locoregional IRX-2 cytokine immunotherapy. This phase Ib study tested locoregional IRX-2 cytokine immunotherapy given before surgery.

The J gene is TRBJ2-7, the V gene TRBV23-1; D perhaps matches TRBD1 (6 bases). TRBV23-1 counts as an open reading frame of uncertain function. The sample was lymph node tissue, taken from a patient treated with IRX-2 immunotherapy. This TCR was recovered from a human donor with breast cancer. The CDR3 is CASTQGRRRAYEQYF. In nucleotides, the CDR3 is TGCGCCAGCACCCAGGGGCGCCGGAGAGCCTACGAGCAGTACTTC.